A single sample gave rise to the 7 T cell receptor beta chains below, sequenced in a study of cytomegalovirus exposure and HLA in healthy donors (dated by TCRdb to 2016 to 2017). Library preparation used the immunoSEQ multiplex PCR assay. TCRdb holds this immuneACCESS table with in-frame rearrangements only. Some clones are missing; in checked studies, unresolved V genes explain under half, and the rest has no known cause. The sample table lists about 110,000 clones, about 85% of them with a count of one. The ten biggest clones cover around 1.7% of the sample. Sequencing was carried out using PBMCs. The origin of the receptors is a young woman in good health and CMV-seropositive.

The genes are TRBV4-1 and TRBJ2-7; D possibly corresponds to TRBD2 (6 bases). Trimming cost V 0 bases and J 2 bases, with 11 bases left between them. This CDR3 has 15 amino acids. Germline CDR1 reads MGHRA; CDR2 reads YSYEKL. CDR3 bases: TGCGCCAGCAGCCAAGATGAGGGAGGAACCTACGAGCAGTACTTC. It translates to CASSQDEGGTYEQYF.

This clone was recorded only once. The genes are TRBV4-1 and TRBJ1-4; possible D gene TRBD1, 5 bases. The V and J ends lost 1 base and 3 bases respectively, with 12 bases between them. The CDR3 loop spans 16 amino acids. Germline values: CDR1 MGHRA, CDR2 YSYEKL. The CDR3 spells CASSQAARGSNEKLFF. CDR3 nucleotides: TGCGCCAGCAGCCAAGCGGCAAGGGGCTCTAATGAAAAACTGTTTTTT.

This sequence joins TRBV28 and TRBJ2-5, with a possible D match to TRBD1 (5 bases). Germline V gene lookup returns CDR1 MDHEN and CDR2 SYDVKM. The CDR3 covers 12 residues. Trimming took off 5 bases at V and 9 bases at J, with 13 bases between the two ends. The CDR3 nucleotides are TGTGCCAGCAGTCTCTGGGGCCGGGCCCAGTACTTC. Its protein is CASSLWGRAQYF.

The chain is built from TRBV11-1 and TRBJ1-1; possible D gene TRBD1, 5 bases. Trimming took off 3 bases at V and 11 bases at J, with 16 bases between the two ends. Germline values: CDR1 SGHAT, CDR2 FQDESV (reference sequence). The CDR3 runs to 13 residues. CDR3 DNA: TGTGCCAGCAGCTTCTCGACTGGGGAGGGGGCTTTCTTT. It specifies CASSFSTGEGAFF.

The chain has TRBV5-4 and TRBJ2-5; 7 bases match TRBD1. The germline CDR1 and CDR2 sequences are SGHNT and YYREEE (reference sequence). The V gene end was trimmed by 10 bases and the J gene end by 5 bases; junction bases not matched to a gene: 14. The CDR3 runs 14 residues. The CDR3 DNA reads TGTGCCCGCTCGACAGGGCCATTGACGGAGACCCAGTACTTC. Protein sequence: CARSTGPLTETQYF.

J is TRBJ1-2 and V is TRBV19, with D perhaps TRBD1 (5 bases). Germline CDR1 and CDR2: LNHDA and SQIVND (reference sequence). The germline V and J ends were trimmed by 6 bases and 3 bases, with 14 bases remaining between them. This CDR3 is 14 amino acids long. CDR3 in amino acids: CASSLGQGDYGYTF. In DNA form, the CDR3 reads TGTGCCAGTAGCCTCGGGCAGGGTGACTATGGCTACACCTTC.

V is TRBV6-1 and J is TRBJ1-1, with no clear D. Germline V gives CDR1 MNHNS, CDR2 SASEGT. V was clipped by 6 bases and J by 1 base, with 15 bases between them. The CDR3 totals 15 residues. Here the CDR3 reads CASRARSNANTEAFF. DNA for the CDR3: TGTGCCAGCAGAGCCAGGTCGAACGCGAACACTGAAGCTTTCTTT.